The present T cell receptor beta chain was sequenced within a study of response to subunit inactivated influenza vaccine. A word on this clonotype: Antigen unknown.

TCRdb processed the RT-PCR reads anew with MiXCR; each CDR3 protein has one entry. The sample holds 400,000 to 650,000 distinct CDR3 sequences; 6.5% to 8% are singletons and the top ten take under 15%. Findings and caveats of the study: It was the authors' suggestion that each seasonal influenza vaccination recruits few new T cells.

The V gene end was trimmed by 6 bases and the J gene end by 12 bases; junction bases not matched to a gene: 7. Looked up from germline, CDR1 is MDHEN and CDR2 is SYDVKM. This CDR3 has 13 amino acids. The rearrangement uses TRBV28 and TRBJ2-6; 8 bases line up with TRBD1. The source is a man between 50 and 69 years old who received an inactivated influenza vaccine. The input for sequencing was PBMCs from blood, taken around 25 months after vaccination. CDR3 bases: TGTGCCAGCAGAAGGGACAGGCAAGGCGTCCTGACTTTC. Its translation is CASRRDRQGVLTF. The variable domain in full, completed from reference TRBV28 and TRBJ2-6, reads DVKVTQSSRYLVKRTGEKVFLECVQDMDHENMFWYRQDPGLGLRLIYFSYDVKMKEKGDIPEGYSVSREKKERFSLILESASTNQTSMYLCASRRDRQGVLTFGAGSRLTVL.